These T cell receptor beta chains were read from a single sample in a study of blood T cell repertoires in COVID-19. Using immunoSEQ multiplex PCR, the repertoire was profiled, and TCRdb retains in-frame clones only, with some absent. The data hold fewer than 70,000 clones, with about 88% observed a single time. The sequencing input was peripheral blood. Receptors originate from a woman in her seventies with active COVID-19. Each CDR3 is given without its conserved first and last residue. Each record gives: V gene, CDR3 protein.

V gene: TRBV2
CDR3 protein: ASKLTHNYGYT

V gene: TRBV27
CDR3 protein: ASSSAGTSGHNEQF

V gene: TRBV4-1
CDR3 protein: ASSQVQGGRPYEQY

V gene: TRBV5-1
CDR3 protein: ASSLEQGYEQY

V gene: TRBV6-1
CDR3 protein: ASSEETGINTEAF

V gene: TRBV18
CDR3 protein: ASSPQGQGYGYT

V gene: TRBV5-8
CDR3 protein: ASSLFGGRSTEAF

V gene: TRBV6-5
CDR3 protein: ATGTSGSYEQY

V gene: TRBV7-8
CDR3 protein: ASYPTPGVAGETQY

V gene: TRBV5-6
CDR3 protein: ASSFELAGAAYEQY

V gene: TRBV5-1
CDR3 protein: ASSLGRRDTQY

V gene: TRBV18
CDR3 protein: ASSPEAPGVGINEQF

V gene: TRBV18
CDR3 protein: ASSPSGHLRSSSNQPQH

V gene: TRBV19
CDR3 protein: ASSIGTSGLYEQY

V gene: TRBV7-9
CDR3 protein: ASSSGMHRF

V gene: TRBV30
CDR3 protein: AWTGDGNQPQH

V gene: TRBV27
CDR3 protein: ASSGGTTNEKLF

V gene: TRBV6-4
CDR3 protein: ASSRTGSAGNEQF

V gene: TRBV28
CDR3 protein: ASHRISTDTQY

V gene: TRBV7-2
CDR3 protein: ASSLAAGDTGELF

V gene: TRBV3-1/TRBV3-2
CDR3 protein: ASSQVGQGGEQF

V gene: TRBV7-3
CDR3 protein: ASSPGTNTEAF

V gene: TRBV3-1/TRBV3-2
CDR3 protein: ASSQAGPLTYEQY

V gene: TRBV6-6
CDR3 protein: ASSYPGVVNQPQH

V gene: TRBV5-4
CDR3 protein: ASSRTSGLQETQY

V gene: TRBV7-9
CDR3 protein: ASSLPWTTRNEQY

V gene: TRBV7-9
CDR3 protein: ASSLGGGLGDEQY

V gene: TRBV19
CDR3 protein: ASSSLAGETEAF

V gene: TRBV27
CDR3 protein: ASSLRLARSTGELF

V gene: TRBV7-2
CDR3 protein: ASSSSPGGFGNTIY

V gene: TRBV11-2
CDR3 protein: ASSLGGGAPGYT

V gene: TRBV9
CDR3 protein: ASSGRLMSSYNEQF

V gene: TRBV28
CDR3 protein: ASSPAGLAVRRDTQY

V gene: TRBV7-9
CDR3 protein: ASSSRSGSTSPEAF

V gene: TRBV10-3
CDR3 protein: AISEGTGGRKNIQY

V gene: TRBV7-3
CDR3 protein: ASSLARYNEQF

V gene: TRBV21-1
CDR3 protein: ASTRTGSYEQY

V gene: TRBV7-9
CDR3 protein: ASSFTRGQYLSGNTIY

V gene: TRBV27
CDR3 protein: ASKGGRAYNEQF

V gene: TRBV19
CDR3 protein: ASSSRQGTYEQY

V gene: TRBV27
CDR3 protein: ASSLSPGNTEAF

V gene: TRBV5-4
CDR3 protein: ASSLGQGLGQETQY

V gene: TRBV3-1/TRBV3-2
CDR3 protein: ASSQEGQGKQY

V gene: TRBV5-1
CDR3 protein: ASSSNELAGGPGQY

V gene: TRBV7-8
CDR3 protein: ASKTGTSGNQETQY

V gene: TRBV7-8
CDR3 protein: ASTLGGYTGELF

V gene: TRBV7-3
CDR3 protein: ASSLNGGSLADTQY

V gene: TRBV7-8
CDR3 protein: ASSPQRTLFYEQY

V gene: TRBV5-1
CDR3 protein: ASSPSGGSSTGELF

V gene: TRBV2
CDR3 protein: ASSVPNRDNLPNTGELF

V gene: TRBV5-1
CDR3 protein: ASSLQGQGYDLSYEQY

V gene: TRBV4-2
CDR3 protein: ASSHAPGQGNYGYT

V gene: TRBV27
CDR3 protein: ASSSSGTGDYGYT

V gene: TRBV28
CDR3 protein: ASSLRSGRTGNYGYT

V gene: TRBV7-8
CDR3 protein: ASSLGLSRGVIRYT

V gene: TRBV19
CDR3 protein: ASSASGGGIGEQY

V gene: TRBV7-9
CDR3 protein: ASSPAGNNQPQH

V gene: TRBV5-1
CDR3 protein: ASSFSVGGTDTQY